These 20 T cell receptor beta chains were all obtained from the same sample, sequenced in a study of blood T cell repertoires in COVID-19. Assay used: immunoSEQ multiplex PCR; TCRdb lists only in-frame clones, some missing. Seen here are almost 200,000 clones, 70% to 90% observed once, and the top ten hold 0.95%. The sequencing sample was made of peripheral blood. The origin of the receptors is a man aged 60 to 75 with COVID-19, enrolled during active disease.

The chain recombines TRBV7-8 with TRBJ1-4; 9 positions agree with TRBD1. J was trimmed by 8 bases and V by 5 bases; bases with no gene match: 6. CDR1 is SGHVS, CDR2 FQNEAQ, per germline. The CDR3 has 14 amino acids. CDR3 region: CASSGQGRGEKLFF. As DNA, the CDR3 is TGTGCCAGCAGCGGACAGGGGAGAGGGGAAAAACTGTTTTTT.

CDR3 coding DNA: TGCGCCAGCAGCCACCCCACAGGAGGGACAGGTGGTTACAATGAGCAGTTCTTC. It specifies CASSHPTGGTGGYNEQFF. V usage is TRBV4-1 and J usage is TRBJ2-1; 8 nucleotides align to TRBD1. The V and J ends lost 3 bases and 4 bases, in that order; junction bases with no gene match: 14. The germline V gene has CDR1 MGHRA and CDR2 YSYEKL. The CDR3 has 18 residues.

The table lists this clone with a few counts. CDR3 sequence (DNA): TGTGCCAGCAGCCAAGAAGGCAGCGGGAGGATCGCCGGGGAGCTGTTTTTT. It is translated as CASSQEGSGRIAGELFF. This chain connects TRBV3-1 (or the pseudogene TRBV3-2) to TRBJ2-2; 9 bases are a match to TRBD2. Germline CDR1 reads LGHDT; CDR2 reads YNNKEL (reference sequence). The CDR3 has 17 amino acids. After removal of 0 bases from V and 6 bases from J, the junction contained 8 bases not matched to a gene.

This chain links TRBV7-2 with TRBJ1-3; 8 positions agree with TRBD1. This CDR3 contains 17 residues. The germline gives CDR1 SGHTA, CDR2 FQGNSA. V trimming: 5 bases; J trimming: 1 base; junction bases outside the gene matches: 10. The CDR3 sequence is CASSDRQGILSGNTIYF. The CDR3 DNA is TGTGCCAGCAGCGATCGACAGGGGATCCTTTCTGGAAACACCATATATTTT.

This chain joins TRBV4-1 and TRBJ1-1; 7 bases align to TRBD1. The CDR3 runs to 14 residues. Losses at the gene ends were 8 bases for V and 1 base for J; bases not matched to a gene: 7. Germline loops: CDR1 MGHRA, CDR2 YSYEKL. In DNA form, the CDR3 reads TGCGCCAGCCGCGACAGGGCCCAGAACACTGAAGCTTTCTTT. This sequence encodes CASRDRAQNTEAFF.

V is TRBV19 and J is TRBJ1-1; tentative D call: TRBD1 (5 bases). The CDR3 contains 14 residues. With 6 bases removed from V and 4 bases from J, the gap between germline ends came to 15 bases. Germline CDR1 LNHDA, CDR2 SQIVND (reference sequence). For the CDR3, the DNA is TGTGCCAGTAGGGGGAGGGGCCCCGGCACTGAAGCTTTCTTT. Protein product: CASRGRGPGTEAFF.

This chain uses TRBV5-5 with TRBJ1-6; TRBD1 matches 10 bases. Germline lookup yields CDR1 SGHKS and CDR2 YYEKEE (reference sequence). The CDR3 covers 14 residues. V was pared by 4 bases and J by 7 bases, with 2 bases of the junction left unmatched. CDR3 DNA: TGTGCCAGCAGCGCGGACAGGGGGAATTCACCCCTCCACTTT. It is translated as CASSADRGNSPLHF.

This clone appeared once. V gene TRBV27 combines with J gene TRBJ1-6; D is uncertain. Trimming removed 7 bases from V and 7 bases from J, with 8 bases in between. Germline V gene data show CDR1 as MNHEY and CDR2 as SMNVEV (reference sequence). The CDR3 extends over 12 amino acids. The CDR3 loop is CASTTGNSPLHF. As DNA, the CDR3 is TGTGCCAGCACCACCGGGAATTCACCCCTCCACTTT.

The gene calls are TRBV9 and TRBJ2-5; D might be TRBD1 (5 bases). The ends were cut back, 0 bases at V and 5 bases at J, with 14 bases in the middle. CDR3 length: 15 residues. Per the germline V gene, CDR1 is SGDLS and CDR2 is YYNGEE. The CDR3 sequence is CASSVVVGATETQYF. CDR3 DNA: TGTGCCAGCAGCGTAGTAGTAGGGGCGACGGAGACCCAGTACTTC. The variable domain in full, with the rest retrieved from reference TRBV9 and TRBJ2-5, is DSGVTQTPKHLITATGQRVTLRCSPRSGDLSVYWYQQSLDQGLQFLIQYYNGEERAKGNILERFSAQQFPDLHSELNLSSLELGDSALYFCASSVVVGATETQYFGPGTRLLVL.

The DNA for the CDR3 is TGTGCCAGCAGCATCGGACAGGGGGCTGGCGGGGAGCTGTTTTTT. It codes for CASSIGQGAGGELFF. The chain carries TRBV7-2 and TRBJ2-2; 11 bases line up with TRBD1. The CDR3 is 15 residues long. V shed 5 bases, J shed 7 bases, and the junction held 6 bases outside the gene matches. Germline values: CDR1 SGHTA, CDR2 FQGNSA.

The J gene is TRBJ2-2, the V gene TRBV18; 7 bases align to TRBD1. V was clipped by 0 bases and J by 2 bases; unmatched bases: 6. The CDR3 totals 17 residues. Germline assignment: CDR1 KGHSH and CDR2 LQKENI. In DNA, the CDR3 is TGTGCCAGCTCACCACCGAAACAGGGGCTAAACACCGGGGAGCTGTTTTTT. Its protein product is CASSPPKQGLNTGELFF.

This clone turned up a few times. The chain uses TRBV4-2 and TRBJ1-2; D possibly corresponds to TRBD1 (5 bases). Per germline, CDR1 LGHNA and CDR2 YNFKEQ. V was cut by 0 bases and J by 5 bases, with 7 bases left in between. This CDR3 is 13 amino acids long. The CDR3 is CASSQEQAYGYTF. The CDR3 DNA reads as TGTGCCAGCAGCCAAGAACAGGCTTATGGCTACACCTTC.

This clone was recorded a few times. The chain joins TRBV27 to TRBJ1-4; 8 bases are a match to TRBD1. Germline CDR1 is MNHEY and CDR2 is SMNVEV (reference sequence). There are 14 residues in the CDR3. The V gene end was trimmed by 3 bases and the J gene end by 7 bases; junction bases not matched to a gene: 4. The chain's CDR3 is CASSFGDRGEKLFF. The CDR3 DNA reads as TGTGCCAGCAGTTTCGGTGACAGGGGTGAAAAACTGTTTTTT.

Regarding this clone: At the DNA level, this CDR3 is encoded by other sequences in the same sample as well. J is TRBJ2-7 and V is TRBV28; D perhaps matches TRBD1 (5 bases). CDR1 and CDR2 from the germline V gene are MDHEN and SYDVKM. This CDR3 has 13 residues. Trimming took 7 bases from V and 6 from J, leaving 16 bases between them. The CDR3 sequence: CASIKRGSGEQYF. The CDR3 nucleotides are TGTGCCAGCATAAAAAGGGGATCCGGCGAGCAGTACTTC.

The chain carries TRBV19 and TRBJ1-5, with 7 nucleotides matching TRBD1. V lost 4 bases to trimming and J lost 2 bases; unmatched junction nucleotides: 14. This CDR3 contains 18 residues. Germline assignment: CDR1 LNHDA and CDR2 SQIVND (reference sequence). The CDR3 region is CASSRWDRLIDGNQPQHF. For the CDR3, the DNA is TGTGCCAGTAGTAGATGGGACAGACTAATCGATGGCAATCAGCCCCAGCATTTT. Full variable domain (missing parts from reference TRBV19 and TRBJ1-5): DGGITQSPKYLFRKEGQNVTLSCEQNLNHDAMYWYRQDPGQGLRLIYYSQIVNDFQKGDIAEGYSVSREKKESFPLTVTSAQKNPTAFYLCASSRWDRLIDGNQPQHFGDGTRLSIL.

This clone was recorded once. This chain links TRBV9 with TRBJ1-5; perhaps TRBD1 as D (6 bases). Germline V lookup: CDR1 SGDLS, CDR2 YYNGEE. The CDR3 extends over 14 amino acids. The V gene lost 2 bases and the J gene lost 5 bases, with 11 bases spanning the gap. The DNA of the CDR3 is TGTGCCAGCAGCGTTGGGACACCCGATCAGCCCCAGCATTTT. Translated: CASSVGTPDQPQHF.

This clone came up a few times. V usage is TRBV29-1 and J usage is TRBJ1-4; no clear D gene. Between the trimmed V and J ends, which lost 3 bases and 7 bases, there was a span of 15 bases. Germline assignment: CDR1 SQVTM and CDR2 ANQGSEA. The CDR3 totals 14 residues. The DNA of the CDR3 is TGCAGCGTTGATTCTCCGGGCGGAGGTGAAAAACTGTTTTTT. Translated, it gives CSVDSPGGGEKLFF.

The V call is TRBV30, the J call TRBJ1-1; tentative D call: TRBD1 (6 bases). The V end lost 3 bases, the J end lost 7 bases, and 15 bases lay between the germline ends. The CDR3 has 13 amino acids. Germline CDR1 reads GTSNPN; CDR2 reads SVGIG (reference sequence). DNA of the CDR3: TGTGCCTGGAGCGGAGGACAGCTGCTTGAAGCTTTCTTT. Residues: CAWSGGQLLEAFF. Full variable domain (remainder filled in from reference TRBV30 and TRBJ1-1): SQTIHQWPATLVQPVGSPLSLECTVEGTSNPNLYWYRQAAGRGLQLLFYSVGIGQISSEVPQNLSASRPQDRQFILSSKKLLLSDSGFYLCAWSGGQLLEAFFGQGTRLTVV.

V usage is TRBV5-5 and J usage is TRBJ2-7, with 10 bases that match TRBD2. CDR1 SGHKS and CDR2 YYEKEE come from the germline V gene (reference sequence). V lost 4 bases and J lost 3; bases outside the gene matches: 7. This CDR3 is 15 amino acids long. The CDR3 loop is CASSGSASGGYEQYF. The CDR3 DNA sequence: TGTGCCAGCAGCGGGAGTGCTAGCGGGGGCTACGAGCAGTACTTC. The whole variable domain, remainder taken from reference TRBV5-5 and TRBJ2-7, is DAGVTQSPTHLIKTRGQQVTLRCSPISGHKSVSWYQQVLGQGPQFIFQYYEKEERGRGNFPDRFSARQFPNYSSELNVNALLLGDSALYLCASSGSASGGYEQYFGPGTRLTVT.

CDR3 nucleotides: TGTGCCAGCCTCGCGGCAGGGGGAAACACCATATATTTT. Translated, it gives CASLAAGGNTIYF. V is TRBV12-3 or TRBV12-4 and J is TRBJ1-3; TRBD1 might be the D (5 bases). The CDR3 is 13 amino acids. The V end was cut by 8 bases, the J end by 4 bases, with 12 bases between.